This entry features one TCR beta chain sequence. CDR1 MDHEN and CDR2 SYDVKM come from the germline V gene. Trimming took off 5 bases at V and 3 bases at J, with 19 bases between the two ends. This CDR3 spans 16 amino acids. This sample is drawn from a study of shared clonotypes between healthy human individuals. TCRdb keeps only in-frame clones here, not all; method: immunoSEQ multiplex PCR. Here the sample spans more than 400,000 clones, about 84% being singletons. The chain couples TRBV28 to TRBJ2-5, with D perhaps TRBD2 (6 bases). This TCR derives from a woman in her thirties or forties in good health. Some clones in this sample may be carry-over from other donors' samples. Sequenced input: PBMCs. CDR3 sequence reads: CASSKPGLYTKETQYF. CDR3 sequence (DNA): TGTGCCAGCAGTAAACCGGGACTCTACACCAAAGAGACCCAGTACTTC. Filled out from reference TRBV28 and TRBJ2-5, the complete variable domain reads DVKVTQSSRYLVKRTGEKVFLECVQDMDHENMFWYRQDPGLGLRLIYFSYDVKMKEKGDIPEGYSVSREKKERFSLILESASTNQTSMYLCASSKPGLYTKETQYFGPGTRLLVL.